The 27 T cell receptor beta chains in this list originate from one sample, sequenced in a study of HIV-infected patients and healthy controls (dated by TCRdb to 2014 to 2015). Whole blood was used without cell fractionation, so the repertoire reflected all unsorted peripheral T cells. Library prep was done by 5' RACE. Sequenced on an Illumina MiSeq. Using SuperScript III with primers targeting the alpha and beta constant regions, around 530 ng of RNA was reverse transcribed. Alpha and beta chain libraries were generated separately via chain-specific third strand synthesis with multiplexing indices. The public reads were reprocessed in TCRdb via fastp at Q25 and MiXCR, keeping in-frame beta chains. Rows with one shared CDR3 protein collapse into an entry with the most common genes and DNA. This sample gives roughly 8,100 distinct CDR3 sequences in total; about 7.3% of them show up just once. The ten biggest clones cover about 9.9% of the sample.

The sequenced sample was blood, obtained before antiretroviral therapy. The source of these receptors is an adult with HIV infection.

In its sample, this clonotype ranks as medium-sized. The J gene is TRBJ1-1, the V gene TRBV15; unclear D gene. This CDR3 is 16 amino acids long. Germline V CDR1 and CDR2: LNHNV, YYDKDF (reference sequence). V was clipped by 0 bases and J by 6 bases, with 17 bases between them. The DNA for the CDR3 is TGTGCCACCAGCAGAGAGGGCAGTCCCCGTACCGCTGAAGCTTTCTTT. It translates to CATSREGSPRTAEAFF.

By share, this clonotype ranks as medium-sized. J is TRBJ2-2 and V is TRBV13, with TRBD2 matching over 11 bases. The CDR3 runs 16 residues. V lost 4 bases to trimming and J lost 5 bases; unmatched junction nucleotides: 6. Germline values: CDR1 PRHDT, CDR2 FYEKMQ (reference sequence). The DNA of the CDR3 is TGTGCCAGCAGCTACATGACTAGCGGGAAGACCGGGGAGCTGTTTTTT. This encodes CASSYMTSGKTGELFF.

In its sample, this clonotype is medium-sized. This rearrangement joins TRBV27 to TRBJ2-7; 7 nucleotides match TRBD1. The CDR3 is 14 residues long. After removal of 0 bases from V and 3 bases from J, the junction contained 2 bases not matched to a gene. The V gene's germline CDR1 is MNHEY and CDR2 SMNVEV (reference sequence). CDR3 amino acids: CASSLSGDSYEQYF. DNA for the CDR3: TGTGCCAGCAGTTTATCAGGGGACAGCTACGAGCAGTACTTC.

This clonotype has a count of ten or more. CDR3 sequence reads: CATSLSNQPQHF. The CDR3 nucleotides read TGTGCCACCAGCCTTAGCAATCAGCCCCAGCATTTT. The chain uses TRBV15 and TRBJ1-5; D uncertain. Trimming removed 5 bases from V and 0 bases from J, with 2 bases in between. Germline assignment: CDR1 LNHNV and CDR2 YYDKDF (reference sequence). The CDR3 runs 12 residues. Combining the CDR3 with reference TRBV15 and TRBJ1-5 gives the whole variable domain DAMVIQNPRYQVTQFGKPVTLSCSQTLNHNVMYWYQQKSSQAPKLLFHYYDKDFNNEADTPDNFQSRRPNTSFCFLDIRSPGLGDTAMYLCATSLSNQPQHFGDGTRLSIL.

This clonotype has at least ten counts. This chain uses TRBV12-3 or TRBV12-4 with TRBJ2-1; weak D call: TRBD2 (7 bases). This CDR3 comprises 14 residues. Trimming removed 3 bases from V and 2 bases from J, with 8 bases in between. Here the CDR3 reads CASSFGGPYNEQFF. Here the CDR3 DNA reads TGTGCCAGCAGTTTCGGGGGGCCCTACAATGAGCAGTTCTTC.

V usage is TRBV5-4 and J usage is TRBJ2-2; possible D gene TRBD1, 6 bases. CDR3 length: 16 amino acids. The V and J ends lost 0 bases and 1 base respectively, with 10 bases between them. From germline, CDR1 is SGHNT and CDR2 YYREEE (reference sequence). CDR3 DNA: TGTGCCAGCAGCTTGGGGTGGGACATGAACACCGGGGAGCTGTTTTTT. Translated: CASSLGWDMNTGELFF.

By sample fraction, this clonotype is medium-sized (0.01 to 0.1%). The V gene is TRBV24-1, the J gene TRBJ2-3, with D perhaps TRBD1 (6 bases). Trimming stripped 3 bases from V and 5 bases from J, with 11 bases between. This CDR3 contains 14 residues. Germline CDR1 and CDR2: KGHDR and SFDVKD. CDR3 sequence (DNA): TGTGCCACCAGTGATACAGGGAGTTTAGATACGCAGTATTTT. Its translation: CATSDTGSLDTQYF.

The sample holds many counts of this clonotype. One junction end does not reproduce the germline sequence, and a read error may be involved. The CDR3 spells CASSSGTGTKTQYF. The CDR3 bases are TGTGCTAGCAGCTCCGGGACTGGCACAAAGACCCAGTACTTC. The chain combines TRBV7-7 with TRBJ2-5; perhaps TRBD2 as D (6 bases). Per germline, CDR1 SSHAT and CDR2 FNYEAQ (reference sequence). This CDR3 region has 14 residues.

This clonotype was seen at least ten times. The chain recombines TRBV2 with TRBJ1-5; a weak D match, TRBD1 (6 bases). The CDR3 is 15 amino acids. V dropped 6 bases and J dropped 5 bases, with 17 bases sitting between them. The germline CDR1 and CDR2 sequences are SNHLY and FYNNEI. CDR3 sequence reads: CASSGLGGRYQPQHF. The CDR3 DNA reads TGTGCCAGCAGCGGGCTCGGGGGGCGTTATCAGCCCCAGCATTTT.

At least ten counts were recorded for this clonotype. The V gene is TRBV20-1, the J gene TRBJ2-1; 7 nucleotides agree with TRBD1. Germline lookup yields CDR1 DFQATT and CDR2 SNEGSKA (reference sequence). With V trimmed by 6 bases and J by 0 bases, 5 bases remained unmatched. CDR3 length: 14 amino acids. CDR3 DNA: TGCAGTGCCAGTCGGGACAGCTCCTACAATGAGCAGTTCTTC. Translation: CSASRDSSYNEQFF.

The sample holds many counts of this clonotype. The CDR3 is CASSVGRDQPQHF. DNA for the CDR3: TGTGCCAGCAGCGTGGGCAGGGATCAGCCCCAGCATTTT. The rearrangement joins TRBV27 to TRBJ1-5; perhaps TRBD1 as D (5 bases). This CDR3 spans 13 amino acids. V was clipped by 6 bases and J by 5 bases, with 11 bases between them. Germline V gene sequence: CDR1 MNHEY, CDR2 SMNVEV (reference sequence).

The sample holds a few counts of this clonotype. The gene calls are TRBV19 and TRBJ1-1; perhaps TRBD1 as D (6 bases). Trimming left V 6 bases short and J 0 bases short, with 17 bases between. Germline V gives CDR1 LNHDA, CDR2 SQIVND (reference sequence). The CDR3 runs 16 residues. In DNA form, the CDR3 reads TGTGCCAGTAGACACAGGGTCCCCACTCTGAACACTGAAGCTTTCTTT. Translated, it gives CASRHRVPTLNTEAFF.

This rearrangement joins TRBV4-2 to TRBJ1-5; no clear D gene. V was shortened by 1 base and J by 4 bases, with 8 bases between the two germline ends. Germline lookup yields CDR1 LGHNA and CDR2 YNFKEQ. The CDR3 loop spans 14 amino acids. CDR3 region: CASSQAQENQPQHF. CDR3 DNA sequence: TGTGCCAGCAGCCAAGCCCAGGAGAATCAGCCCCAGCATTTT.

This clonotype is medium-sized. V gene TRBV7-9 combines with J gene TRBJ2-7; D may be TRBD1 (7 bases). V was shortened by 5 bases and J by 0 bases, with 20 bases between the two germline ends. Germline V gene data show CDR1 as SEHNR and CDR2 as FQNEAQ (reference sequence). The CDR3 is 17 residues long. CDR3 in amino acids: CASSRAGGASDSYEQYF. The DNA for the CDR3 is TGTGCCAGCAGCAGGGCAGGGGGAGCTAGCGACTCCTACGAGCAGTACTTC.

This clonotype has ten or more counts. The CDR3 nucleotides read TGTGCCAGCAGTTATTTGGAAGGAAACTATAATTCACCCCTCCACTTT. This encodes CASSYLEGNYNSPLHF. The chain carries TRBV6-5 and TRBJ1-6; D not resolved. V lost 3 bases to trimming and J lost 3 bases, with 12 bases between them. The CDR3 has 16 amino acids. Looked up from germline, CDR1 is MNHEY and CDR2 is SVGAGI.

This clonotype rates as medium-sized (0.01 to 0.1%). The chain carries TRBV5-1 and TRBJ1-3; 7 nucleotides match TRBD1. V was pared by 4 bases and J by 4 bases, with 8 bases of the junction left unmatched. CDR3 length equals 15 residues. Germline V gene lookup returns CDR1 SGHRS and CDR2 YFSETQ. CDR3 protein: CASSAGTDAGNTIYF. The CDR3 DNA reads as TGCGCCAGCAGCGCCGGGACAGACGCCGGAAACACCATATATTTT.

The rearrangement joins TRBV6-6 to TRBJ1-4; TRBD1 matches at 10 bases. The germline gives CDR1 MNHNY, CDR2 SVGAGI (reference sequence). V lost 0 bases and J lost 8; bases outside the gene matches: 12. The CDR3 covers 18 residues. CDR3 coding DNA: TGTGCCAGCAGTTACTCGAAGGGACAGGGGCCCGCGGAGGAAAAACTGTTTTTT. Residues: CASSYSKGQGPAEEKLFF.

The CDR3 spells CASSPGNYEQYF. The CDR3, as DNA: TGCGCCAGCAGCCCGGGGAATTACGAGCAGTACTTC. This chain uses TRBV5-1 with TRBJ2-7, with a tentative D call TRBD2 (5 bases). Trimming pared 4 bases from V and 4 bases from J, leaving 9 bases between. CDR1 SGHRS and CDR2 YFSETQ come from the germline V gene. The CDR3 loop spans 12 amino acids.

This clonotype is termed medium-sized. The gene calls are TRBV11-2 and TRBJ2-2, with D uncertain. Trimming shortened V by 5 bases and J by 2 bases, and 18 bases separated the two germline ends. CDR3 length: 17 amino acids. Germline V gives CDR1 SGHAT, CDR2 FQNNGV. The DNA of the CDR3 is TGTGCCAGCAGCCCGAAAATCTCCTGGTTAAACACCGGGGAGCTGTTTTTT. This sequence encodes CASSPKISWLNTGELFF.

The table lists this clonotype with a few counts. The rearrangement uses TRBV5-8 and TRBJ1-1; 10 bases fit TRBD1. CDR3 length: 16 residues. CDR1 and CDR2 (germline): SGHTS, YDEGEE. Losses at the gene ends were 4 bases for V and 5 bases for J; bases not matched to a gene: 11. As DNA, the CDR3 is TGTGCCAGCAGCCCAAGACAGGGGGCGCGTTGGACTGAAGCTTTCTTT. Translating gives CASSPRQGARWTEAFF.

By proportion, this clonotype is medium-sized (0.01 to 0.1%). The chain is built from TRBV2 and TRBJ1-5; D is undetermined. V gave up 8 bases and J gave up 4 bases, with 12 bases separating them. This CDR3 is built from 13 residues. Germline lookup yields CDR1 SNHLY and CDR2 FYNNEI. CDR3 sequence (DNA): TGTGCCAGCGCCCTCATGGGAAATCAGCCCCAGCATTTT. Encoded protein: CASALMGNQPQHF.

This clonotype came up many times. The V call is TRBV11-2, the J call TRBJ2-7, with D tentatively TRBD2 (6 bases). This CDR3 contains 18 residues. Germline assignment: CDR1 SGHAT and CDR2 FQNNGV. The V end was cut by 1 base, the J end by 1 base, with 20 bases between. In DNA, the CDR3 is TGTGCCAGCAGCTTAGGTTACCGGGCCCGCGGAGGGTCCTACGAGCAGTACTTC. It translates to CASSLGYRARGGSYEQYF.

This clonotype was seen a single time. This may be a read error, as it is one base from a much larger clone. This sequence joins TRBV6-5 and TRBJ2-3, with D perhaps matching TRBD2 (6 bases). The CDR3 extends over 14 amino acids. Germline V gene sequence: CDR1 MNHEY, CDR2 SVGAGI. The V end lost 5 bases, the J end lost 6 bases, and 15 bases lay between the germline ends. DNA for the CDR3: TGTGCCAGCAGTACGCGGAGGGGTTTGGATACGCAGTATTTT. Translated, it gives CASSTRRGLDTQYF.

This clonotype was observed a few times. V usage is TRBV5-6 and J usage is TRBJ2-7; D call uncertain. The germline V gene has CDR1 SGHDT and CDR2 YYEEEE. The V end lost 4 bases, the J end lost 0 bases, and 8 bases lay between the germline ends. The CDR3 is 13 amino acids. This CDR3 reads CASSNPVSYEQYF. CDR3 in DNA: TGTGCCAGCAGCAACCCCGTCTCCTACGAGCAGTACTTC.

This clonotype was observed many times. The chain combines TRBV7-2 with TRBJ2-3; 7 bases agree with TRBD1. This CDR3 comprises 14 residues. CDR1 is SGHTA and CDR2 is FQGNSA in the germline V gene. The V gene end was trimmed by 3 bases and the J gene end by 5 bases; junction bases not matched to a gene: 5. The CDR3 sequence is CASSLGQQGDTQYF. CDR3 nucleotide sequence: TGTGCCAGCAGCTTGGGACAGCAAGGAGATACGCAGTATTTT.

The chain recombines TRBV6-6 with TRBJ1-1; D remains ambiguous. The V end was cut by 2 bases, the J end by 1 base, with 5 bases between. The CDR3 is 13 amino acids. Germline lookup yields CDR1 MNHNY and CDR2 SVGAGI (reference sequence). In nucleotides, the CDR3 is TGTGCCAGCAGTTACCGGAGGAACACTGAAGCTTTCTTT. It specifies CASSYRRNTEAFF.

This chain connects TRBV11-2 to TRBJ2-5; unclear D gene. CDR3 size: 14 residues. From germline, CDR1 is SGHAT and CDR2 FQNNGV. The V end lost 1 base, the J end lost 6 bases, and 12 bases lay between the germline ends. CDR3 sequence reads: CASSLGGDLQTQYF. CDR3 bases: TGTGCCAGCAGCTTAGGCGGCGACCTTCAGACCCAGTACTTC. The variable domain in full, completed from reference TRBV11-2 and TRBJ2-5, reads EAGVAQSPRYKIIEKRQSVAFWCNPISGHATLYWYQQILGQGPKLLIQFQNNGVVDDSQLPKDRFSAERLKGVDSTLKIQPAKLEDSAVYLCASSLGGDLQTQYFGPGTRLLVL.